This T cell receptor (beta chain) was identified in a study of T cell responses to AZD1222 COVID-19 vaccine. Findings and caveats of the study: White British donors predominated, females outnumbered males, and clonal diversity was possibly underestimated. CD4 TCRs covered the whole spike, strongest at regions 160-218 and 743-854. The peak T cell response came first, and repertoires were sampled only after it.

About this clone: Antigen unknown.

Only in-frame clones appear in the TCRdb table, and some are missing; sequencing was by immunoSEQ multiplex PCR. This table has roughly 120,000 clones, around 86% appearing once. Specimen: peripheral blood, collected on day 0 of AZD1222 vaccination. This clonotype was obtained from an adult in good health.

CDR3 region: CATSREGLLNSYNEQFF. CDR3 DNA sequence: TGTGCCACCAGCAGAGAGGGACTACTAAACTCCTACAATGAGCAGTTCTTC. The chain joins TRBV15 to TRBJ2-1; 7 positions agree with TRBD2. The J segment lost 0 bases and the V segment lost 0 bases, leaving 5 bases of the junction unmatched. The CDR3 length is 17 residues. The germline V gene has CDR1 LNHNV and CDR2 YYDKDF (reference sequence).